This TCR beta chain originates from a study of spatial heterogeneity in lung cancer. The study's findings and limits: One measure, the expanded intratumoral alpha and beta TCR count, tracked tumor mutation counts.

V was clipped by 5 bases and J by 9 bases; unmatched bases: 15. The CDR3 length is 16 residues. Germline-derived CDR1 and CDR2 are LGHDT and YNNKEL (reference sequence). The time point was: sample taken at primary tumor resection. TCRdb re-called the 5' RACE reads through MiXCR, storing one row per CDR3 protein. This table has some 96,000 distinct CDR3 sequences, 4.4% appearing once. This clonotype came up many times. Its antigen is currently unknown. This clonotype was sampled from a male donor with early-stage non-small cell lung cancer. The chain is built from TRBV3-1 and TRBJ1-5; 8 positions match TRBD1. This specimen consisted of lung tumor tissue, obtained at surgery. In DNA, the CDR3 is TGTGCCAGCAGCAAAAGCGGACAGGGCCATGTAGGGCCCCAGCATTTT. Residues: CASSKSGQGHVGPQHF.